This TCR beta chain derives from a study of T cell responses to AZD1222 COVID-19 vaccine. Whole-study findings and limits: Only a handful of AZD1222 recipients tested seropositive at baseline. Spike was spanned by vaccine-associated CD4 TCRs, which were dominant at 160-218 and 743-854. Elevations in Spike-specific TCR breadth and depth followed administration of two AZD1222 doses.

The method was immunoSEQ multiplex PCR; TCRdb's version includes in-frame clones alone and lacks a portion of them. The table has roughly 180,000 clones, approximately 93% seen once. The germline CDR1 and CDR2 sequences are LGHNA and YNFKEQ. V lost 0 bases and J lost 0; bases outside the gene matches: 12. CDR3 length: 20 residues. Points on this clone: Its specificity is not known.

This rearrangement joins TRBV4-2 to TRBJ1-5, with 9 bases that match TRBD1. The receptor's source is an adult who received the AZD1222 COVID-19 vaccine. Specimen: peripheral blood, collected 28 days after the second AZD1222 dose. CDR3 in DNA: TGTGCCAGCAGCCAAGATAGCCGGACAGGGGCCACTTATAGCAATCAGCCCCAGCATTTT. The encoded protein is CASSQDSRTGATYSNQPQHF.